This T cell receptor beta chain was captured in a study of T cells after yellow fever vaccination. The study's findings and limits: Contamination by abundant bulk-population clonotypes could be present in FACS-sorted repertoires. The study found a weaker secondary response that peaked faster, day 5 versus 15.

One entry per CDR3 protein results from TCRdb running MiXCR on the 5' RACE reads. The table shows about 330,000 distinct CDR3 sequences, with roughly 4.3% occurring only once. The CDR3 consists of 17 residues. The V end was cut by 1 base, the J end by 0 bases, with 13 bases between. There are many counts of this clonotype. Its antigen is currently unknown. The starting material was PBMCs, obtained 5 days after the yellow fever booster vaccination. This TCR derives from a man younger than 30 who received the YFV17D yellow fever vaccine. V is TRBV12-3 or TRBV12-4 and J is TRBJ1-3; D call uncertain. The CDR3 region has the DNA TGTGCCAGCAGTTTAGGGGGTCACCTGTTCTCTGGAAACACCATATATTTT. Translation: CASSLGGHLFSGNTIYF.